A single sample gave rise to the 21 T cell receptor beta chains below, sequenced in a study of a mutant IDH1 vaccine in newly diagnosed glioma. The antigens of these receptors remain unknown. Time point indicated: week 23, last vaccination. Each vaccine dose was 300 ug of mutant IDH1 20-mer peptide, with topical imiquimod. Sequenced by immunoSEQ multiplex PCR; TCRdb stores in-frame clones only, minus some. Counted here are around 11,000 clones, about 87% occurring once; the ten biggest clones make up around 5.2%. The input for sequencing was PBMCs, taken from a glioma patient whose treatment included an IDH1 peptide vaccine. The receptors here all came from a woman aged 40 to 49 with glioma. Some clones in this sample may be carry-over from other donors' samples.

V gene TRBV5-1 combines with J gene TRBJ2-3, with TRBD1 matching 7 bases. This CDR3 region has 13 residues. The V segment lost 2 bases and the J segment 7 bases; nucleotides outside the gene matches: 4. Germline assignment: CDR1 SGHRS and CDR2 YFSETQ. DNA for the CDR3: TGCGCCAGCAGCTTCCAGGGGGATAATACGCAGTATTTT. This gives the protein CASSFQGDNTQYF. The full variable domain, with the rest looked up from reference TRBV5-1 and TRBJ2-3, is KAGVTQTPRYLIKTRGQQVTLSCSPISGHRSVSWYQQTPGQGLQFLFEYFSETQRNKGNFPGRFSGRQFSNSRSEMNVSTLELGDSALYLCASSFQGDNTQYFGPGTRLTVL.

This clone was recorded a few times. This sequence joins TRBV28 and TRBJ1-1, with 8 bases aligning to TRBD1. Germline V CDR1 and CDR2: MDHEN, SYDVKM. The CDR3 is made up of 17 amino acids. The junction had 16 bases not matched to a gene; V was cut back by 5 bases and J by 5 bases. The CDR3 DNA follows: TGTGCCAGCAGTGGAGTCGAATACAGGGGGAGGTGGACTGAAGCTTTCTTT. This gives the protein CASSGVEYRGRWTEAFF.

The table lists this clone with a count of one. The chain is built from TRBV28 and TRBJ2-3; 7 bases line up with TRBD2. Trimming removed 8 bases from V and 1 base from J; junction bases left unmatched: 6. This CDR3 spans 14 amino acids. Germline-derived CDR1 and CDR2 are MDHEN and SYDVKM. CDR3 amino acids: CASRRAGGTDTQYF. CDR3 DNA sequence: TGTGCCAGCCGGAGGGCGGGAGGCACAGATACGCAGTATTTT.

V is TRBV6-1 and J is TRBJ1-3; 9 positions agree with TRBD1. The CDR3 has 14 amino acids. Germline values: CDR1 MNHNS, CDR2 SASEGT. V shed 4 bases, J shed 4 bases, and the junction held 2 bases outside the gene matches. CDR3 region: CASSAGTGGNTIYF. CDR3 nucleotides: TGTGCCAGCAGTGCCGGGACAGGGGGAAACACCATATATTTT.

J is TRBJ2-2 and V is TRBV19; a possible D gene is TRBD1 (5 bases). Germline CDR1 is LNHDA and CDR2 is SQIVND (reference sequence). The CDR3 loop spans 15 amino acids. V lost 7 bases to trimming and J lost 0 bases, with 12 bases between them. DNA of the CDR3: TGTGCCAGTATCAAGACAGCGTCGAACACCGGGGAGCTGTTTTTT. Amino acids: CASIKTASNTGELFF.

The chain employs TRBV2 and TRBJ2-7; 7 bases align to TRBD2. J lost 3 bases, V lost 3 bases, and 2 bases had no gene match. The germline V gene has CDR1 SNHLY and CDR2 FYNNEI. CDR3 length: 13 amino acids. This chain's CDR3 is CASSDKRDYEQYF. Written as DNA, the CDR3 is TGTGCCAGCAGTGATAAGCGGGACTACGAGCAGTACTTC.

The chain carries TRBV5-4 and TRBJ1-5; D is possibly TRBD1 (5 bases). This CDR3 region has 13 residues. Germline V gene lookup returns CDR1 SGHNT and CDR2 YYREEE (reference sequence). Trimming stripped 2 bases from V and 5 bases from J, with 8 bases between. This chain's CDR3 is CASSFDSDQPQHF. In DNA form, the CDR3 reads TGTGCCAGCAGCTTTGACAGTGATCAGCCCCAGCATTTT.

Here the CDR3 DNA reads TGTGCCTGGAGTACCGGACAGGGGGATACTGAAGCTTTCTTT. Translating it yields CAWSTGQGDTEAFF. The chain employs TRBV30 and TRBJ1-1, with 10 bases fitting TRBD1. CDR3 length: 14 amino acids. J was trimmed by 5 bases and V by 2 bases; bases with no gene match: 5. Germline V lookup: CDR1 GTSNPN, CDR2 SVGIG (reference sequence).

The V and J genes are TRBV2 and TRBJ1-1; tentatively, D is TRBD1 (5 bases). Germline CDR1 and CDR2: SNHLY and FYNNEI. CDR3 length: 14 residues. V lost 5 bases and J 0 bases, leaving 10 bases between the germline ends. The CDR3 nucleotides are TGTGCCAGCAGTCCGGGACTGATGAACACTGAAGCTTTCTTT. As protein: CASSPGLMNTEAFF.

The J gene is TRBJ1-2, the V gene TRBV4-1; tentative D call: TRBD1 (6 bases). Germline V CDR1 and CDR2: MGHRA, YSYEKL. This CDR3 is 17 amino acids long. V was clipped by 3 bases and J by 0 bases, with 17 bases between them. CDR3 residues: CASSHLPGQETNYGYTF. The DNA for the CDR3 is TGCGCCAGCAGCCACCTTCCGGGACAAGAAACTAACTATGGCTACACCTTC.

This clone was seen just once. V gene TRBV29-1 combines with J gene TRBJ1-1; 9 nucleotides line up with TRBD1. The CDR3 loop spans 13 amino acids. From germline, CDR1 is SQVTM and CDR2 ANQGSEA. J lost 5 bases, V lost 6 bases, and 7 bases had no gene match. The DNA for the CDR3 is TGCAGCGTACTCGGACAGGGGCGGACTGAAGCTTTCTTT. Translated, it gives CSVLGQGRTEAFF.

J is TRBJ2-5 and V is TRBV6-5; D possibly corresponds to TRBD1 (6 bases). CDR1 is MNHEY and CDR2 is SVGAGI in the germline V gene. The V and J ends lost 4 bases and 3 bases respectively, with 12 bases between them. This CDR3 is built from 14 residues. The CDR3 bases are TGTGCCAGCAGTTTCCGGGACAACAAAGAGACCCAGTACTTC. It encodes CASSFRDNKETQYF.

This rearrangement joins TRBV6-1 to TRBJ2-5; the D is unclear. CDR1 and CDR2 (germline): MNHNS, SASEGT. This CDR3 contains 12 residues. V gave up 8 bases and J gave up 7 bases, with 14 bases separating them. Here the CDR3 DNA reads TGTGCCAGCGTTGAATCCCTGGGGACCCAGTACTTC. As protein: CASVESLGTQYF.

The chain carries TRBV27 and TRBJ2-7; 11 nucleotides match TRBD2. This CDR3 is 16 amino acids long. CDR1 MNHEY and CDR2 SMNVEV come from the germline V gene (reference sequence). Losses at the gene ends were 0 bases for V and 1 base for J; bases not matched to a gene: 2. The CDR3 DNA is TGTGCCAGCAGTTTATCGTGGACTAGCGGGTCCTACGAGCAGTACTTC. It codes for CASSLSWTSGSYEQYF.

The V gene is TRBV7-9, the J gene TRBJ1-5, with unresolved D. This CDR3 region has 12 residues. Germline CDR1 and CDR2: SEHNR and FQNEAQ (reference sequence). The V end was cut by 8 bases, the J end by 4 bases, with 9 bases between. CDR3 in DNA: TGTGCCAGCTCGGGGTTTAATCAGCCCCAGCATTTT. Translated: CASSGFNQPQHF.

The genes are TRBV29-1 and TRBJ2-1, with 16 bases lining up with TRBD2. The CDR3 contains 18 residues. The junction had 10 bases not matched to a gene; V was cut back by 0 bases and J by 8 bases. Germline-derived CDR1 and CDR2 are SQVTM and ANQGSEA. In DNA, the CDR3 is TGCAGCGTTGAAGACGGGACTAGCGGGAGGGCCGTAGTTTATGAGCAGTTCTTC. Translating gives CSVEDGTSGRAVVYEQFF.

This clone was found once. V is TRBV5-6 and J is TRBJ2-5; TRBD1 matches 8 bases. The ends lost 4 bases at V and 5 bases at J; junction bases unmatched: 7. The CDR3 covers 14 residues. Germline V gene data show CDR1 as SGHDT and CDR2 as YYEEEE. The CDR3 region has the DNA TGTGCCAGCAGCCAACAGGGGGGTGGGGAGACCCAGTACTTC. It specifies CASSQQGGGETQYF.

The chain joins TRBV19 to TRBJ2-1; D possibly corresponds to TRBD1 (6 bases). Germline V gene data show CDR1 as LNHDA and CDR2 as SQIVND (reference sequence). The ends were cut back, 5 bases at V and 3 bases at J, with 14 bases in the middle. The CDR3 contains 15 residues. CDR3: CASSLMRGIYNEQFF. The CDR3 bases are TGTGCCAGTAGTCTGATGAGGGGGATCTACAATGAGCAGTTCTTC.

This clone was seen once. The chain uses TRBV19 and TRBJ2-2; 11 positions agree with TRBD1. Germline CDR1 and CDR2: LNHDA and SQIVND (reference sequence). The CDR3 spans 17 residues. The trim removed 7 bases at V and 5 bases at J, leaving 12 bases unmatched. The CDR3 loop reads CASTPPQGQGVTGELFF. Written as DNA, the CDR3 is TGTGCCAGTACCCCCCCTCAGGGACAGGGGGTTACCGGGGAGCTGTTTTTT.

V usage is TRBV25-1 and J usage is TRBJ2-5, with D possibly TRBD2 on 6 matching bases. The germline V and J ends were trimmed by 5 bases and 9 bases, with 25 bases remaining between them. The CDR3 spans 16 residues. CDR1 and CDR2 (germline): MGHDK, SYGVNS. CDR3 sequence: CASSPRDWAIREPQYF. CDR3 sequence (DNA): TGTGCCAGCAGTCCCCGGGACTGGGCAATAAGAGAACCCCAGTACTTC.

This chain connects TRBV2 to TRBJ2-3, with unresolved D. V was cut by 6 bases and J by 4 bases, with 14 bases left in between. The CDR3 sequence is 14 residues long. Germline CDR1 reads SNHLY; CDR2 reads FYNNEI. In DNA, the CDR3 is TGTGCCAGCAGGAGGAACAGCAGGCCAGATACGCAGTATTTT. Amino acid sequence: CASRRNSRPDTQYF.